This note documents a single TCR beta chain sequence. The target antigen is unknown. Naive-designated CD8 cells lacked CD45RO, were positively enriched for CCR7, and omitted terminally differentiated effector memory CD45RA+ cells. Germline CDR1 MDHEN, CDR2 SYDVKM. The V and J ends lost 6 bases and 4 bases respectively, with 9 bases between them. This CDR3 is built from 13 residues. The data were obtained in a study of shared clonotypes between healthy human individuals. General study findings and limits: Few donors limited the genetic and exposure-history diversity represented.

Running of the assay took place at deep level. Evenly divided among several immunoSEQ plates was the genomic DNA of each subset. Here immunoSEQ multiplex PCR was the method, and the copy in TCRdb shows in-frame clones only, minus some. This sample has about 800,000 clones, with around 96% found just once. The sequence was collected from a man younger than 45 in good health. Sequenced material: naive CD8+ T cells sorted from blood. The rearrangement uses TRBV28 and TRBJ1-4, with D possibly TRBD1 on 6 matching bases. The CDR3 coding sequence is TGTGCCAGCAGCGCGGGACATAATGAAAAACTGTTTTTT. This codes for CASSAGHNEKLFF.